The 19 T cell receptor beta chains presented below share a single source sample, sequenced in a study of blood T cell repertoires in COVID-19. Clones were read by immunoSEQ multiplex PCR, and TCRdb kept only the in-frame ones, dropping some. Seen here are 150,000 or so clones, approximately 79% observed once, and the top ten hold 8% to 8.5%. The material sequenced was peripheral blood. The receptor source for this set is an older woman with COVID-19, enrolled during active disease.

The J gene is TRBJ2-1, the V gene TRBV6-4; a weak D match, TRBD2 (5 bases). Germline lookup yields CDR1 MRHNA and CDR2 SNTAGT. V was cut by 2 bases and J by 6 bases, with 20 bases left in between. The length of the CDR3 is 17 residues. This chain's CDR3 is CASSDPPPSLRANEQFF. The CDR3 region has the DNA TGTGCCAGCAGTGACCCCCCTCCAAGCTTGAGGGCCAATGAGCAGTTCTTC.

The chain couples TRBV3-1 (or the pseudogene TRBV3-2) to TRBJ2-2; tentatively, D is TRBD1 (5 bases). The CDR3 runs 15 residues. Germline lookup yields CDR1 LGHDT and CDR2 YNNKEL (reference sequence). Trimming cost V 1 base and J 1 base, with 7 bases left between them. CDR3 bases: TGTGCCAGCAGCCAAGTCACAGGGAACACCGGGGAGCTGTTTTTT. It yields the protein CASSQVTGNTGELFF.

The CDR3 DNA reads as TGCGCCAGCAGCCAAGATCTCGGCGGGGCGGTTTACGAGCAGTACGTC. Translated: CASSQDLGGAVYEQYV. The chain employs TRBV4-1 and TRBJ2-7, with D perhaps matching TRBD2 (6 bases). Germline V lookup: CDR1 MGHRA, CDR2 YSYEKL. V was cut by 0 bases and J by 4 bases, with 16 bases left in between. The CDR3 is 16 residues long.

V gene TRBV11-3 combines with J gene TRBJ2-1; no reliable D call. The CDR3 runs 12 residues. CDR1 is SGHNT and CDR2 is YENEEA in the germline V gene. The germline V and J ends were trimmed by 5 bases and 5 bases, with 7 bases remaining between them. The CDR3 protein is CASSPHNNEQFF. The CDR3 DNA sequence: TGTGCCAGCAGCCCCCACAACAATGAGCAGTTCTTC.

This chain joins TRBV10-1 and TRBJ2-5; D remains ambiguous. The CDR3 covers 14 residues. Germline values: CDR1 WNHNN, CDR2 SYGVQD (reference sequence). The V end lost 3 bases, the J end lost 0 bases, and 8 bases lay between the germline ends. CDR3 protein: CASSEQKYQETQYF. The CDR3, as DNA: TGCGCCAGCAGTGAACAAAAGTACCAAGAGACCCAGTACTTC.

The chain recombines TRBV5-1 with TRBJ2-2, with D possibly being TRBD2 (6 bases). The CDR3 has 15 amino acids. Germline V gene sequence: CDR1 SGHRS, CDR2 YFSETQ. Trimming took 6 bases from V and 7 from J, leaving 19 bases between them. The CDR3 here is CASINTRGSDGELFF. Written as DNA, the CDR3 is TGCGCCAGCATCAATACCCGGGGGTCCGACGGGGAGCTGTTTTTT. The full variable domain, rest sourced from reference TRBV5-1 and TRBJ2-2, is KAGVTQTPRYLIKTRGQQVTLSCSPISGHRSVSWYQQTPGQGLQFLFEYFSETQRNKGNFPGRFSGRQFSNSRSEMNVSTLELGDSALYLCASINTRGSDGELFFGEGSRLTVL.

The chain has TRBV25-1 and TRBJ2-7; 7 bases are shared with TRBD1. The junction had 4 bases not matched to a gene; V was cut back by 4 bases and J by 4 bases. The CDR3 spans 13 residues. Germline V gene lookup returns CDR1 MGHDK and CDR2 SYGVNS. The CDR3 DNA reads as TGTGCCAGCAGTGGACAGGGCAGGTACGAGCAGTACTTC. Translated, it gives CASSGQGRYEQYF.

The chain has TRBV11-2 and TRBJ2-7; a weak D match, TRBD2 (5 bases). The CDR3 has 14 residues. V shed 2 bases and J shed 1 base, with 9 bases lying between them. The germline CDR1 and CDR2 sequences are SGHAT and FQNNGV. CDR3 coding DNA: TGTGCCAGCAGCTTATTTGGGAGTTCCTACGAGCAGTACTTC. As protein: CASSLFGSSYEQYF.

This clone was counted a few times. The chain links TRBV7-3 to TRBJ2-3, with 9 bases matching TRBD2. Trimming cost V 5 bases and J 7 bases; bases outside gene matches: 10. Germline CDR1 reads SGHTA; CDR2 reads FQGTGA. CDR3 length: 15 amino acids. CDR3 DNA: TGTGCCAGCAGCAGGAGTAGCGGGAGCCCTAATACGCAGTATTTT. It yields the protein CASSRSSGSPNTQYF. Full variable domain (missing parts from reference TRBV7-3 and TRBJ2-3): GAGVSQTPSNKVTEKGKYVELRCDPISGHTALYWYRQSLGQGPEFLIYFQGTGAADDSGLPNDRFFAVRPEGSVSTLKIQRTERGDSAVYLCASSRSSGSPNTQYFGPGTRLTVL.

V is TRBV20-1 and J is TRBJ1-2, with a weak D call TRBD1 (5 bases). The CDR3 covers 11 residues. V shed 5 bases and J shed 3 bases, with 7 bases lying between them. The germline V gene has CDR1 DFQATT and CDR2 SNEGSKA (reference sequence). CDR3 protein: CSAQGDYGYTF. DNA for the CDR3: TGCAGTGCTCAAGGGGACTATGGCTACACCTTC.

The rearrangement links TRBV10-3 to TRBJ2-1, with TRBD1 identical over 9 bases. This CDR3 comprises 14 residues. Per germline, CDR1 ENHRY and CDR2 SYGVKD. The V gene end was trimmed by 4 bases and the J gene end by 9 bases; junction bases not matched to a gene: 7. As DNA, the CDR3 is TGTGCCATCAGTGGGGGACAGGGAGAAGGTGAGCAGTTCTTC. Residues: CAISGGQGEGEQFF.

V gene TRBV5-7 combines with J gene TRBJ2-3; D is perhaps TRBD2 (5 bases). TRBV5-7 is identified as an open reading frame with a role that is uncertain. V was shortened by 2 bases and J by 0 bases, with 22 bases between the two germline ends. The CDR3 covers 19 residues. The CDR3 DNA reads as TGTGCCAGCAGCTTTCGTGCCAAAGGACTCCTGACGAGCACAGATACGCAGTATTTT. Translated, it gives CASSFRAKGLLTSTDTQYF.

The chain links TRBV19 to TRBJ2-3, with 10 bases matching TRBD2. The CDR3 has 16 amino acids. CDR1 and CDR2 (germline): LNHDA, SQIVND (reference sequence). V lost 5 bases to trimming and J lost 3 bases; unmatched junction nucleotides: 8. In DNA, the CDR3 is TGTGCCAGTAGTCCAAGAGCGGGAGGGGGGACAGATACGCAGTATTTT. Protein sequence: CASSPRAGGGTDTQYF.

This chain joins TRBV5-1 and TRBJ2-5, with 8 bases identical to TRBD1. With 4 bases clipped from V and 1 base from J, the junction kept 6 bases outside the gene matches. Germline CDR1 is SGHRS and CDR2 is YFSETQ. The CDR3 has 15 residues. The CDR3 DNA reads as TGCGCCAGCAGCCCAGGGACAGGCGGCCAAGAGACCCAGTACTTC. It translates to CASSPGTGGQETQYF.

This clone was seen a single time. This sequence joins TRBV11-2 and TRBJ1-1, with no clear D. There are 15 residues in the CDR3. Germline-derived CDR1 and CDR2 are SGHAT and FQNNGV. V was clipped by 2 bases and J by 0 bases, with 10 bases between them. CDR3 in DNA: TGTGCCAGCAGCTTAAGCACAGCCATGAACACTGAAGCTTTCTTT. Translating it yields CASSLSTAMNTEAFF.

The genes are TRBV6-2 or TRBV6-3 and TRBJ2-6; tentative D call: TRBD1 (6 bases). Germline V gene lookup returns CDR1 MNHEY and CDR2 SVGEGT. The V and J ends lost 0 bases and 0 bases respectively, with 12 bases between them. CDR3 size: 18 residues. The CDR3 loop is CASSYSPGEGSGANVLTF. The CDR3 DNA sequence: TGTGCCAGCAGTTACTCGCCAGGGGAAGGCTCTGGGGCCAACGTCCTGACTTTC.

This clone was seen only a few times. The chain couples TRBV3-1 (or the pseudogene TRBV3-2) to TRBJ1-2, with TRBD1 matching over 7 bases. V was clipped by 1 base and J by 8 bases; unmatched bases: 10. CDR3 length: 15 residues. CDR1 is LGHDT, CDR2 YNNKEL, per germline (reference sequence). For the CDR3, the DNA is TGTGCCAGCAGCCAAGTCGGCTCAGGGGGTAGAGGCTACACCTTC. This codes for CASSQVGSGGRGYTF.

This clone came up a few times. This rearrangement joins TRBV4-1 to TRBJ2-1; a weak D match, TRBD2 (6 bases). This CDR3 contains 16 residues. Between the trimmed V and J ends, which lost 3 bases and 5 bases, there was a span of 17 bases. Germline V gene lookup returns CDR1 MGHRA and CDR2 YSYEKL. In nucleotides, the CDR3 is TGCGCCAGCAGCCACTCAAGGAGATTAGCGGACAATGAGCAGTTCTTC. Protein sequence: CASSHSRRLADNEQFF.

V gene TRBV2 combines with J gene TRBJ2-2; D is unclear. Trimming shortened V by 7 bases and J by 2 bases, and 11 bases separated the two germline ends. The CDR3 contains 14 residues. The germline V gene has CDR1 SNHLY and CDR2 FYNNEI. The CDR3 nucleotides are TGTGCCAGCAACACATACTACAACACCGGGGAGCTGTTTTTT. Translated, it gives CASNTYYNTGELFF.